The T cell receptor (beta chain) described here comes from a study of blood T cell repertoires in COVID-19. Study overall: Sites across the United States, Italy and Spain contributed samples from acute and convalescent COVID-19.

The germline gives CDR1 DFQATT, CDR2 SNEGSKA (reference sequence). The trim removed 4 bases at V and 0 bases at J, leaving 6 bases unmatched. The CDR3 has 15 residues. Original analysis: How many nucleated cells were present was estimated from reference gene primer amplification. Libraries were prepared by immunoSEQ multiplex PCR; TCRdb keeps only in-frame clonotypes and omits some of them. The DNA gave D and trimming, while V, J and clone size come from that table. The sample contains some 120,000 clones, more than 70% of which appear only once. This clone was seen only a few times. The rearrangement joins TRBV20-1 to TRBJ2-1; 7 positions agree with TRBD1. The clonotype comes from a man aged 65-85 years with acute or convalescent COVID-19. Sequencing was done on a sample of peripheral blood. The CDR3 here is CSAIDRASSYNEQFF. In DNA form, the CDR3 reads TGCAGTGCTATTGACAGGGCTAGCTCCTACAATGAGCAGTTCTTC.